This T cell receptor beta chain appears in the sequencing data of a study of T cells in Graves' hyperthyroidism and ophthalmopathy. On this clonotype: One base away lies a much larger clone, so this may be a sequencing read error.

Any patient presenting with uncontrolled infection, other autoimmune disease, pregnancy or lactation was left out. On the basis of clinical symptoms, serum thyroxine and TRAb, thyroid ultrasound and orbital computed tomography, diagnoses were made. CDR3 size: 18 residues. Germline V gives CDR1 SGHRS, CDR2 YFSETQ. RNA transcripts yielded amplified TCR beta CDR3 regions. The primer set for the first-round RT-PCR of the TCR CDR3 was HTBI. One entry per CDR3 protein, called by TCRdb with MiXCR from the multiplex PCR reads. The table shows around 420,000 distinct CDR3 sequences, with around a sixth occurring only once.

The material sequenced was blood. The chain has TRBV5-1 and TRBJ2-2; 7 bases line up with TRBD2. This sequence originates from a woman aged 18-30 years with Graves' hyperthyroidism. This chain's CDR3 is CVSSLGSLRGKDTGELFF. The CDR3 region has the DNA TGCGTCAGCAGCTTGGGTTCCTTGCGGGGGAAAGACACCGGGGAGCTGTTTTTT.